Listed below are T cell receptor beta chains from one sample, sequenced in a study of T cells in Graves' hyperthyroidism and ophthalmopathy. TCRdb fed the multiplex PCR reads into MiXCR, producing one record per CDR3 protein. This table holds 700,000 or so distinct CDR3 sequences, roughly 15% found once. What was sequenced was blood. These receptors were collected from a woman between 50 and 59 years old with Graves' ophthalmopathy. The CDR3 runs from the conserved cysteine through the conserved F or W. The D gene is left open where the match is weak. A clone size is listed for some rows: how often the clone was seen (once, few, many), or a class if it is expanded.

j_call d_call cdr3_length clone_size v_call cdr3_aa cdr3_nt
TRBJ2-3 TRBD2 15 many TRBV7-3 CASSLGTTRTDTQYF TGTGCCAGCAGCCTAGGGACTACCCGCACAGATACGCAGTATTTT
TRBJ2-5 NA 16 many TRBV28 CASSLPEGLRQETQYF TGTGCCAGCAGTTTACCCGAGGGACTTCGCCAAGAGACCCAGTACTTC
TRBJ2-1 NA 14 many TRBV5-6 CASSLGLTYNEQFF TGTGCCAGCAGCTTGGGACTTACTTACAATGAGCAGTTCTTC
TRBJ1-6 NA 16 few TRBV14 CASSQDEAGAGSPLHF TGTGCCAGCAGCCAAGATGAGGCAGGGGCTGGTTCACCCCTCCACTTT
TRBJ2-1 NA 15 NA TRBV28 CASSPVGGGFNEQFF TGTGCCAGCAGCCCCGTGGGAGGGGGATTCAATGAGCAGTTCTTC
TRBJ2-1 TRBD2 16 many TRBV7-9 CASSNRRSGRADEQFF TGTGCCAGCAGCAACCGGCGCAGCGGGAGGGCCGATGAGCAGTTCTTC
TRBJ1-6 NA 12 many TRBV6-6 CASSYQDSPLHF TGTGCCAGCAGTTACCAGGATTCACCCCTCCACTTT
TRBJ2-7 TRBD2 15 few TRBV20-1 CSARDFQRETYEQYF TGCAGTGCTAGAGATTTCCAGCGGGAGACCTACGAGCAGTACTTC
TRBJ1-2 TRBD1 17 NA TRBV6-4 CASRDRVRGSSNYGYTF TGTGCCAGCAGGGACAGGGTCCGAGGATCTTCTAACTATGGCTACACCTTC
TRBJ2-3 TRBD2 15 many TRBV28 CASSFGGGYTDTQYF TGTGCCAGCAGTTTTGGCGGGGGGTACACAGATACGCAGTATTTT
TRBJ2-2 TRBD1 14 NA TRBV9 CASSPGGATGELFF TGTGCCAGCAGCCCAGGGGGCGCGACGGGGGAGCTGTTTTTT
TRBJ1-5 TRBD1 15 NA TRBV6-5 CASSYARGKNQPQHF TGTGCCAGCAGTTACGCCAGGGGGAAGAATCAGCCCCAGCATTTT
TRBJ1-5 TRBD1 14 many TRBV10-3 CAISGQGAEQPQHF TGTGCCATCAGTGGACAGGGGGCAGAACAGCCCCAGCATTTT
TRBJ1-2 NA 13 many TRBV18 CASSPKGGYGYTF TGTGCCAGCTCACCAAAAGGTGGCTATGGCTACACCTTC
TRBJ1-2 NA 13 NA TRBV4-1 CASSQGTNYGYTF TGCGCCAGCAGCCAAGGAACTAACTATGGCTACACCTTC
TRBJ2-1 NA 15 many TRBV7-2 CASSTDRNSYNEQFF TGTGCCAGCAGCACTGACAGGAACTCCTACAATGAGCAGTTCTTC
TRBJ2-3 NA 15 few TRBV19 CASSILALAADTQYF TGTGCCAGTAGTATTTTAGCCCTAGCTGCAGATACGCAGTATTTT
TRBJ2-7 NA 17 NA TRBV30 CAWSPAPLADSSYEQYF TGTGCCTGGAGTCCAGCACCGCTAGCTGATTCGTCCTACGAGCAGTACTTC
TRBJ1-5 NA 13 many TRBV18 CASSPRGDQPQHF TGTGCCAGCTCACCTCGGGGTGATCAGCCCCAGCATTTT
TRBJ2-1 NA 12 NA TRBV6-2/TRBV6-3 CASSYSLAERFF TGTGCCAGCAGTTACTCCCTAGCAGAGCGGTTCTTC
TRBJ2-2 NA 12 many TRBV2 CASSEGTGELFF TGTGCCAGCAGTGAGGGTACCGGGGAGCTGTTTTTT
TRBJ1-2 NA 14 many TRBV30 CAWGRAGRNYGYTF TGTGCCTGGGGAAGAGCAGGGCGAAACTATGGCTACACCTTC
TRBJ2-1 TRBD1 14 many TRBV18 CASSPPAGGHEQFF TGTGCCAGCTCACCTCCGGCAGGGGGTCATGAGCAGTTCTTC
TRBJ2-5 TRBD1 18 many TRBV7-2 CASSLASRGKGYQETQYF TGTGCCAGCAGCTTAGCGTCCAGGGGGAAGGGGTACCAAGAGACCCAGTACTTC